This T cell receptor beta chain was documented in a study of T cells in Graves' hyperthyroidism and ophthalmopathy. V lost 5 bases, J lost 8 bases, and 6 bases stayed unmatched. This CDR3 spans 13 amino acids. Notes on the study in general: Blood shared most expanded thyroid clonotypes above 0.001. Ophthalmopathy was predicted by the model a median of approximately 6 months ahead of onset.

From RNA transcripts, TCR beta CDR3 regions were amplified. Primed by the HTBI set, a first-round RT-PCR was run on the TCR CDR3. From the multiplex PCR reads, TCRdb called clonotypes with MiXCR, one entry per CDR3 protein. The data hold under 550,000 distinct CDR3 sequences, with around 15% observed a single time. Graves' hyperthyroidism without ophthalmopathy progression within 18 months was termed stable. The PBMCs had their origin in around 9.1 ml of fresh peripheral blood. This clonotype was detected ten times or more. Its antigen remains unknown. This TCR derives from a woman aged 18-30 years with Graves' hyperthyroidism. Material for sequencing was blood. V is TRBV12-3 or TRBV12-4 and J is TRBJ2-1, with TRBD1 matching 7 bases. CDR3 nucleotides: TGTGCCAGCAGTCACACAGGGGTCGATGAGCAGTTCTTC. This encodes CASSHTGVDEQFF.